A selection of T cell receptor beta chains follows, all from one sample in a study of cytomegalovirus exposure and HLA in healthy donors. Sequenced by immunoSEQ multiplex PCR; TCRdb stores in-frame clones only, minus some. The sample has 130,000 or so clones, approximately 80% seen once. The specimen was PBMCs. These receptors all stem from a male donor in good health and CMV-seropositive. CDR3s include the opening cysteine and the closing phenylalanine or tryptophan. D genes are given only for firm matches. Rows may omit the clone size; those that give it use once, few, many or a size class.

size: few; J: TRBJ1-5; V: TRBV5-5; D: NA; CDR3: CASSSDPYSNQPQHF; DNA: TGTGCCAGCAGTTCAGATCCGTATAGCAATCAGCCCCAGCATTTT
size: few; J: TRBJ1-5; V: TRBV19; D: TRBD1; CDR3: CASRDRDRQPQHF; DNA: TGTGCCAGCCGGGACAGGGATAGGCAGCCCCAGCATTTT
size: NA; J: TRBJ1-1; V: TRBV10-3; D: NA; CDR3: CAIRRDSFEAFF; DNA: TGTGCCATCAGAAGAGACAGCTTCGAAGCTTTCTTT
size: NA; J: TRBJ2-2; V: TRBV18; D: TRBD2; CDR3: CASSPGTSGSGTGELFF; DNA: TGTGCCAGCTCTCCAGGGACTAGCGGGAGCGGGACCGGGGAGCTGTTTTTT
size: NA; J: TRBJ1-1; V: TRBV9; D: NA; CDR3: CASSPISNTEAFF; DNA: TGTGCCAGCAGCCCCATCAGTAACACTGAAGCTTTCTTT
size: NA; J: TRBJ1-6; V: TRBV7-2; D: NA; CDR3: CASSFGGMNSPLHF; DNA: TGTGCCAGCAGCTTCGGGGGTATGAATTCACCCCTCCACTTT
size: NA; J: TRBJ2-7; V: TRBV29-1; D: TRBD2; CDR3: CSVPGVAGPYEQYF; DNA: TGCAGCGTACCCGGGGTAGCGGGGCCCTACGAGCAGTACTTC
size: NA; J: TRBJ2-2; V: TRBV28; D: NA; CDR3: CASSTGEETGELFF; DNA: TGTGCCAGCAGTACAGGGGAGGAAACCGGGGAGCTGTTTTTT
size: NA; J: TRBJ1-1; V: TRBV9; D: NA; CDR3: CASSVGGLLNTEAFF; DNA: TGTGCCAGCAGCGTAGGAGGACTATTGAACACTGAAGCTTTCTTT
size: NA; J: TRBJ2-7; V: TRBV5-5; D: NA; CDR3: CASSLTGTYEQYF; DNA: TGTGCCAGCAGCTTGACCGGGACCTACGAGCAGTACTTC
size: NA; J: TRBJ2-7; V: TRBV4-1; D: TRBD1; CDR3: CASSQDPPTGLINEQYF; DNA: TGCGCCAGCAGCCAAGACCCCCCGACAGGGCTTATCAACGAGCAGTACTTC
size: NA; J: TRBJ1-5; V: TRBV19; D: TRBD1; CDR3: CASDPGQGRNWGNQPQHF; DNA: TGTGCCAGCGATCCGGGACAGGGGAGGAATTGGGGCAATCAGCCCCAGCATTTT
size: NA; J: TRBJ1-1; V: TRBV19; D: TRBD1; CDR3: CASSIRDRGTEAFF; DNA: TGTGCCAGTAGTATCCGGGACAGGGGGACTGAAGCTTTCTTT
size: few; J: TRBJ1-5; V: TRBV6-1; D: NA; CDR3: CASKTGGGSNQPQHF; DNA: TGTGCCAGCAAGACTGGGGGGGGTAGCAATCAGCCCCAGCATTTT
size: NA; J: TRBJ2-3; V: TRBV19; D: NA; CDR3: CASSISYTDTQYF; DNA: TGTGCCAGTAGTATCTCGTACACAGATACGCAGTATTTT
size: NA; J: TRBJ2-7; V: TRBV2; D: TRBD2; CDR3: CASSSGLAREQYF; DNA: TGTGCCAGCAGTTCCGGACTAGCGCGGGAGCAGTACTTC
size: NA; J: TRBJ2-2; V: TRBV2; D: NA; CDR3: CASSESALGTGELFF; DNA: TGTGCCAGCAGTGAGTCAGCGCTGGGCACCGGGGAGCTGTTTTTT
size: NA; J: TRBJ1-2; V: TRBV5-1; D: NA; CDR3: CASSLGTAGGYTF; DNA: TGCGCCAGCAGCTTGGGGACAGCCGGTGGCTACACCTTC
size: NA; J: TRBJ2-7; V: TRBV7-2; D: TRBD2; CDR3: CASSRTSGSSYEQYF; DNA: TGTGCCAGCAGCCGGACTAGCGGGTCCTCCTACGAGCAGTACTTC
size: NA; J: TRBJ2-7; V: TRBV27; D: NA; CDR3: CASSSLGRVGYEQYF; DNA: TGTGCCAGCAGTTCCCTAGGCCGGGTTGGCTACGAGCAGTACTTC
size: NA; J: TRBJ1-3; V: TRBV7-9; D: TRBD1; CDR3: CASSATTGKANTIYF; DNA: TGTGCCAGCAGCGCCACGACAGGGAAGGCAAACACCATATATTTT
size: NA; J: TRBJ1-2; V: TRBV7-9; D: NA; CDR3: CASSADSRGSGGYTF; DNA: TGTGCCAGCAGCGCGGACAGTAGGGGTTCGGGGGGCTACACCTTC
size: NA; J: TRBJ2-7; V: TRBV11-1; D: TRBD1; CDR3: CASSSPTGKYEQYF; DNA: TGTGCCAGCAGCTCCCCGACAGGGAAGTACGAGCAGTACTTC
size: few; J: TRBJ2-7; V: TRBV5-4; D: NA; CDR3: CAGRGSSGEQYF; DNA: TGTGCCGGACGGGGTTCTTCTGGCGAGCAGTACTTC
size: NA; J: TRBJ2-7; V: TRBV6-1; D: TRBD1; CDR3: CAVLFRDRWSEQYF; DNA: TGTGCCGTCCTTTTCCGGGACAGGTGGAGCGAGCAGTACTTC
size: NA; J: TRBJ1-5; V: TRBV6-1; D: NA; CDR3: CASSDGKPNQPQHF; DNA: TGTGCCAGCAGTGACGGGAAGCCGAATCAGCCCCAGCATTTT
size: NA; J: TRBJ2-4; V: TRBV28; D: TRBD1; CDR3: CASSPGGSPNIQYF; DNA: TGTGCCAGCAGTCCAGGGGGCTCTCCAAACATTCAGTACTTC
size: once; J: TRBJ1-6; V: TRBV2; D: TRBD1; CDR3: CASSGDRVLSPLHF; DNA: TGTGCCAGCAGTGGAGACAGGGTATTGTCACCCCTCCACTTT
size: NA; J: TRBJ2-7; V: TRBV18; D: NA; CDR3: CASSPGPSSYEQYF; DNA: TGTGCCAGCTCACCCGGTCCAAGCTCCTACGAGCAGTACTTC
size: NA; J: TRBJ2-7; V: TRBV6-4; D: NA; CDR3: CASSDSRQGETYEQYF; DNA: TGTGCCAGCAGTGACTCGAGGCAGGGTGAAACCTACGAGCAGTACTTC
size: few; J: TRBJ2-7; V: TRBV7-2; D: TRBD2; CDR3: CASSPGTSGAYEQYF; DNA: TGTGCCAGCAGCCCAGGGACTAGCGGGGCCTACGAGCAGTACTTC
size: NA; J: TRBJ1-1; V: TRBV5-4; D: NA; CDR3: CASSLERMNTEAFF; DNA: TGTGCCAGCAGCTTGGAGAGGATGAACACTGAAGCTTTCTTT
size: NA; J: TRBJ2-3; V: TRBV9; D: TRBD2; CDR3: CASSVAPMGGGTDTQYF; DNA: TGTGCCAGCAGCGTAGCCCCAATGGGGGGGGGCACAGATACGCAGTATTTT
size: NA; J: TRBJ2-4; V: TRBV5-6; D: NA; CDR3: CASSLPPGENSQYF; DNA: TGTGCCAGCAGCTTGCCCCCGGGGGAAAACAGTCAGTACTTC
size: NA; J: TRBJ1-3; V: TRBV28; D: NA; CDR3: CASSTGGAGNTIYF; DNA: TGTGCCAGCAGCACAGGAGGGGCTGGAAACACCATATATTTT
size: NA; J: TRBJ1-3; V: TRBV28; D: NA; CDR3: CASSPLSTETSGNTIYF; DNA: TGTGCCAGCAGCCCCCTTAGTACAGAGACCTCTGGAAACACCATATATTTT
size: NA; J: TRBJ1-5; V: TRBV28; D: NA; CDR3: CASSLDRSQPQHF; DNA: TGTGCCAGCAGTTTGGACAGATCACAGCCCCAGCATTTT
size: NA; J: TRBJ1-5; V: TRBV19; D: NA; CDR3: CASSQQGPHQPQHF; DNA: TGTGCCAGTAGTCAACAGGGCCCCCATCAGCCCCAGCATTTT
size: NA; J: TRBJ2-2; V: TRBV14; D: TRBD1; CDR3: CASSQGTRQGEHRGAVF; DNA: TGTGCCAGCAGCCAAGGTACAAGACAGGGGGAACACCGGGGAGCTGTTTTT
size: NA; J: TRBJ2-3; V: TRBV19; D: TRBD2; CDR3: CASSISGVSTDTQYF; DNA: TGTGCCAGTAGTATTAGCGGGGTGAGCACAGATACGCAGTATTTT
size: NA; J: TRBJ2-1; V: TRBV18; D: TRBD2; CDR3: CASSPGLAGGRNEQFF; DNA: TGTGCCAGCTCACCAGGACTAGCGGGAGGGCGCAATGAGCAGTTCTTC
size: NA; J: TRBJ2-3; V: TRBV6-6; D: TRBD2; CDR3: CASSRPGLDTDTQYF; DNA: TGTGCCAGCAGTCGTCCGGGACTAGATACAGATACGCAGTATTTT
size: few; J: TRBJ1-1; V: TRBV18; D: NA; CDR3: CASSPLAAMNTEAFF; DNA: TGTGCCAGCTCACCACTCGCGGCCATGAACACTGAAGCTTTCTTT
size: NA; J: TRBJ1-1; V: TRBV19; D: TRBD1; CDR3: CATRDRNTEAFF; DNA: TGTGCCACCAGGGACAGGAACACTGAAGCTTTCTTT
size: once; J: TRBJ1-4; V: TRBV5-1; D: TRBD1; CDR3: CASSAIGQGDEKLFF; DNA: TGCGCCAGCAGCGCGATTGGACAGGGGGACGAAAAACTGTTTTTT
size: NA; J: TRBJ2-7; V: TRBV5-1; D: NA; CDR3: CASREQVNEQYF; DNA: TGCGCCAGCAGGGAACAGGTAAACGAGCAGTACTTC
size: NA; J: TRBJ2-6; V: TRBV7-9; D: TRBD1; CDR3: CASSSPPGQAFSGANGLTF; DNA: TGTGCCAGCAGCTCTCCGCCGGGACAGGCGTTCTCTGGGGCCAACGGCCTGACTTTC
size: NA; J: TRBJ2-5; V: TRBV5-1; D: TRBD2; CDR3: CASSLLASGSGETQYF; DNA: TGCGCCAGCAGCTTGCTTGCTAGCGGGAGTGGCGAGACCCAGTACTTC
size: NA; J: TRBJ2-7; V: TRBV10-3; D: TRBD2; CDR3: CAISDPTSGTYEQYF; DNA: TGTGCCATCAGTGACCCGACTAGCGGGACGTACGAGCAGTACTTC
size: NA; J: TRBJ2-7; V: TRBV18; D: NA; CDR3: CASSPPDSDYEQYF; DNA: TGTGCCAGCTCACCACCGGACAGCGACTACGAGCAGTACTTC